This TCR beta chain stems from a study of shared clonotypes between healthy human individuals. Measured with immunoSEQ multiplex PCR; TCRdb has only the in-frame clones, and not every one. This table holds a few hundred thousand clones, about 74% found once. Trimming removed 3 bases from V and 0 bases from J, with 12 bases in between. The germline gives CDR1 MNHNS, CDR2 SASEGT. This CDR3 has 16 residues. In its sample, this clone was seen many times. Sequencing input: memory CD4+ T cells sorted from blood. Subset noted: CD45RA-negative fraction. V and J are TRBV6-1 and TRBJ1-3; D is uncertain. This receptor was obtained from a man aged 30 to 39 in good health. The CDR3 protein is CASSDLEPDSGNTIYF. The DNA of the CDR3 is TGTGCCAGCAGTGATCTAGAGCCGGACTCTGGAAACACCATATATTTT.